This TCR beta chain was obtained from a study of blood T cell repertoires in COVID-19. Study details: From the United States, Italy and Spain came samples of acute and convalescent COVID-19. PBMCs, B-cell-depleted T cells, or T cells provided the cDNA or gDNA that made up the material.

Trimming removed 4 bases at V and 0 bases at J, with 13 bases between. The CDR3 runs to 16 residues. The germline gives CDR1 SEHNR, CDR2 FQNEAQ (reference sequence). Methods used by the authors: Amplification of reference gene primers provided the estimated nucleated cell counts. Data came from immunoSEQ multiplex PCR; TCRdb stores just in-frame clones and leaves some out. V, J and clone size are taken as reported in that table, and D and trimming were inferred from the DNA itself. The sample consists of tens of thousands of clones, 91% of them appearing once. The chain combines TRBV7-9 with TRBJ1-5; D is unclear. The sequenced material came from peripheral blood. The receptor was isolated from a woman between 50 and 59 years old in a cohort sampled during active COVID-19. CDR3 sequence: CASSSRVGPSNQPQHF. The DNA for the CDR3 is TGTGCCAGCAGCTCTCGGGTAGGTCCTAGCAATCAGCCCCAGCATTTT.